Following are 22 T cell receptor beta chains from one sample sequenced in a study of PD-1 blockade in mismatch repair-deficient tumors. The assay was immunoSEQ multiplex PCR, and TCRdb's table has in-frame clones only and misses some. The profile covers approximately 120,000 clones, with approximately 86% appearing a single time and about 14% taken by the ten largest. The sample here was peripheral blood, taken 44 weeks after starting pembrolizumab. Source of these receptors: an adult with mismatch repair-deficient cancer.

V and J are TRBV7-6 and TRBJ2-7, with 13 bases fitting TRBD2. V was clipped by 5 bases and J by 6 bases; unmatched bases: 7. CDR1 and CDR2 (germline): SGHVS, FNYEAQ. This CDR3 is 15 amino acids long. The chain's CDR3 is CASSPSGLAGSEQYF. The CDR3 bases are TGTGCCAGCAGCCCATCGGGACTAGCGGGAAGCGAGCAGTACTTC.

The CDR3 is CASSLAPGQHYEQYF. The CDR3 DNA sequence: TGTGCCAGCAGCCTAGCCCCGGGACAGCACTACGAGCAGTACTTC. The V call is TRBV11-2, the J call TRBJ2-7; 7 bases agree with TRBD1. With V trimmed by 5 bases and J by 3 bases, 10 bases remained unmatched. In germline, CDR1 is SGHAT, CDR2 FQNNGV. This CDR3 is built from 15 residues.

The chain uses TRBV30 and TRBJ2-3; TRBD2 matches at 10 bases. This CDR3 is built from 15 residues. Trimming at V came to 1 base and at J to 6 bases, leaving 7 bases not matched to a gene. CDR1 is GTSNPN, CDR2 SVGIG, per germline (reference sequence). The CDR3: CAWSGTSGVGDTQYF. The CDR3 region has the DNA TGTGCCTGGAGTGGGACTAGCGGAGTTGGGGATACGCAGTATTTT.

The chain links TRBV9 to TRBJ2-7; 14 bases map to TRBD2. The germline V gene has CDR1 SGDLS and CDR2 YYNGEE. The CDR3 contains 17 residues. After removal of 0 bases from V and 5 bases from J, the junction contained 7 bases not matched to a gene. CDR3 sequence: CASSVATGLAGADEQYF. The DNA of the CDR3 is TGTGCCAGCAGCGTAGCTACGGGACTAGCGGGAGCCGACGAGCAGTACTTC.

CDR3 sequence (DNA): TGTGCCAGCGGAAGGGACAGGGAATTTCATGGTGAGCAGTTCTTC. Residues: CASGRDREFHGEQFF. The chain uses TRBV19 and TRBJ2-1; 9 bases align to TRBD1. Trimming at V came to 9 bases and at J to 9 bases, leaving 15 bases not matched to a gene. The CDR3 is made up of 15 amino acids. The germline V gene has CDR1 LNHDA and CDR2 SQIVND (reference sequence).

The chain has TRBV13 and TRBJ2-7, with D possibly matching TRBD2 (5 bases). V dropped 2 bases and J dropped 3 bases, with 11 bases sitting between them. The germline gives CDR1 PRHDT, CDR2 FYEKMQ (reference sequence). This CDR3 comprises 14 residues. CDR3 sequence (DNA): TGTGCCAGCAGCTTATCTAGCCACATCTACGAGCAGTACTTC. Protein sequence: CASSLSSHIYEQYF.

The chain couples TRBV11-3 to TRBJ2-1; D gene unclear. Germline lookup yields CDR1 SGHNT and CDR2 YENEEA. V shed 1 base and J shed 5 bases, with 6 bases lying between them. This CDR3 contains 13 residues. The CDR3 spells CASSLAHNNEQFF. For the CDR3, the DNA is TGTGCCAGCAGCTTAGCCCATAACAATGAGCAGTTCTTC.

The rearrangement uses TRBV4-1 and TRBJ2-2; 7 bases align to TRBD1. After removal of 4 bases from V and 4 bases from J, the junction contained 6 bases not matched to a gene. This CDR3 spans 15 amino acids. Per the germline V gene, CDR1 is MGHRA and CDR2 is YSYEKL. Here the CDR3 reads CASSLYRGPTGELFF. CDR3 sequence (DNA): TGCGCCAGCAGCCTCTACAGGGGACCCACCGGGGAGCTGTTTTTT.

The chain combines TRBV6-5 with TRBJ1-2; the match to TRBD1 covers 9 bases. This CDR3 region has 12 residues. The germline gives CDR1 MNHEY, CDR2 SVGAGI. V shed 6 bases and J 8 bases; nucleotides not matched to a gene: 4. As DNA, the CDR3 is TGTGCCAGCAGCGGGACAGGGCGCGGCTACACCTTC. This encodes CASSGTGRGYTF.

The CDR3 region has the DNA TGTGCCACCAGGACAGGTGGTGAGCAGTTCTTC. This translates into CATRTGGEQFF. This rearrangement joins TRBV15 to TRBJ2-1; D perhaps matches TRBD1 (6 bases). Per the germline V gene, CDR1 is LNHNV and CDR2 is YYDKDF (reference sequence). Trimming stripped 6 bases from V and 9 bases from J, with 9 bases between. The CDR3 has 11 amino acids.

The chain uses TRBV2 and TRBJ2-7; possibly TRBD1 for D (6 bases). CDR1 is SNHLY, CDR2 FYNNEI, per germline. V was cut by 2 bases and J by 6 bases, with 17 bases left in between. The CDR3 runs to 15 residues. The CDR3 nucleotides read TGTGCCAGCAGTGAATTAGGGGGATTGGGGGTCGAGCAGTACTTC. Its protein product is CASSELGGLGVEQYF.

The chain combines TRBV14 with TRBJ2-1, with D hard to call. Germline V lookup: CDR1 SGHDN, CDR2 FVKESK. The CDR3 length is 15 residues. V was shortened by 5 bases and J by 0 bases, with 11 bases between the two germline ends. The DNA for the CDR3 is TGTGCCAGCAGCAAAACGGGTATCTCCTACAATGAGCAGTTCTTC. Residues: CASSKTGISYNEQFF.

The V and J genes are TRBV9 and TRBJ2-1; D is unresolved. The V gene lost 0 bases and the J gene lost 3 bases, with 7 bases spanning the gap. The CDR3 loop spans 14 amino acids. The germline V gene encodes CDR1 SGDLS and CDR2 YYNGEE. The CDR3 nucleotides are TGTGCCAGCAGCGTAGACGGAAACTACAATGAGCAGTTCTTC. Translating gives CASSVDGNYNEQFF.

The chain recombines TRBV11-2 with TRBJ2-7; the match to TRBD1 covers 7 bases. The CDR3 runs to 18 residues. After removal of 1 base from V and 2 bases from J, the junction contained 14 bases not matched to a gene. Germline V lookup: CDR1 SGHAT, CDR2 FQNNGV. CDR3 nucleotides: TGTGCCAGCAGCTTAGTCGCTTTAGGGGCAGGGGGAACCTACGAGCAGTACTTC. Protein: CASSLVALGAGGTYEQYF.

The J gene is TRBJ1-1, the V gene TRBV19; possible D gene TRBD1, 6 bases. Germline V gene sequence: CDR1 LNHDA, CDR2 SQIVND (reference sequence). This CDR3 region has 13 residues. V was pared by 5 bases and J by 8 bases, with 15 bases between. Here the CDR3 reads CASSSTGLGEAFF. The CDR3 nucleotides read TGTGCCAGTAGTTCGACAGGATTGGGAGAAGCTTTCTTT.

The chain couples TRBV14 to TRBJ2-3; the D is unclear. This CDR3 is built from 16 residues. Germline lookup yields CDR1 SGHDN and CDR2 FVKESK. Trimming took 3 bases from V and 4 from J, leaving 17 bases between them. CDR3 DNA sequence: TGTGCCAGCAGCCATCTATCCGCGGAAGACCCAGATACGCAGTATTTT. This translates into CASSHLSAEDPDTQYF.

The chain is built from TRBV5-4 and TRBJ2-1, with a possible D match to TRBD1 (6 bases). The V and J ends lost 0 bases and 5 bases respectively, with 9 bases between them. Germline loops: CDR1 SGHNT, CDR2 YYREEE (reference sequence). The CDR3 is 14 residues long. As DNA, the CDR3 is TGTGCCAGCAGCTTGGGACAGGCAAACAATGAGCAGTTCTTC. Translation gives CASSLGQANNEQFF.

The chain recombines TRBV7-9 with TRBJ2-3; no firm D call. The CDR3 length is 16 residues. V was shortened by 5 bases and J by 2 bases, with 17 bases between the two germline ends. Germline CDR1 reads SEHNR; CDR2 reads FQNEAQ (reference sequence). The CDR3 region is CASSPAKDHPTDTQYF. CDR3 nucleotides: TGTGCCAGCAGCCCGGCAAAAGACCACCCCACAGATACGCAGTATTTT. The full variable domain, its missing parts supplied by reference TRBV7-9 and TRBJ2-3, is DTGVSQNPRHKITKRGQNVTFRCDPISEHNRLYWYRQTLGQGPEFLTYFQNEAQLEKSRLLSDRFSAERPKGSFSTLEIQRTEQGDSAMYLCASSPAKDHPTDTQYFGPGTRLTVL.

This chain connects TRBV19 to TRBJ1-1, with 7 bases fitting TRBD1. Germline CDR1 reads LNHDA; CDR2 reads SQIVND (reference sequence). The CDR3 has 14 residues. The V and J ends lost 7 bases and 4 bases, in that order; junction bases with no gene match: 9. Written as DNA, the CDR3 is TGTGCCAGTACCCCGACAGGGAAGTTCACTGAAGCTTTCTTT. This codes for CASTPTGKFTEAFF.

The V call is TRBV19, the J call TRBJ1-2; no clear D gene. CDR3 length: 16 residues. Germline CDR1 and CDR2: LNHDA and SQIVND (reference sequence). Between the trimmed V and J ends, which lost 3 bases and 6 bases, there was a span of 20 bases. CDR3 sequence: CASSIPETIGLDGYTF. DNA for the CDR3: TGTGCCAGTAGTATCCCAGAGACAATTGGCCTGGATGGCTACACCTTC.

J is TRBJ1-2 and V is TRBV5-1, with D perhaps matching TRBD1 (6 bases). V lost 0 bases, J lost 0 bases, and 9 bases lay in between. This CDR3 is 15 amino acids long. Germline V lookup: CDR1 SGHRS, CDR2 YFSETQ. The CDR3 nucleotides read TGCGCCAGCAGCTTGGGGGACACCTCTAACTATGGCTACACCTTC. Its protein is CASSLGDTSNYGYTF.

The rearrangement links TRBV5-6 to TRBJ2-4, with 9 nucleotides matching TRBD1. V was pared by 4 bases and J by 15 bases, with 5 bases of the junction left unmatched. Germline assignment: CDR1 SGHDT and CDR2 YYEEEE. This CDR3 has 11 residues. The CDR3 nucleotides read TGTGCCAGCAGCCTCCGGGACAGGGTGTACTTC. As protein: CASSLRDRVYF.